This T cell receptor (beta chain) is from a study of regulatory T cells in long-lasting Graves disease. TCR beta libraries were built with iRepertoire HTBI primers and Arm-PCR of CDR3 regions. MiXCR was run by TCRdb on the multiplex PCR reads, yielding one entry per CDR3 protein. This table has 350,000 to 450,000 distinct CDR3 sequences, roughly 21% appearing once. Documented time point: persistent/refractory GD, antithyroid drugs over 5 years with positive TRAb. PBMC RNA was the source of the TCR library. This clonotype has at least ten counts. Antigen unknown. This CDR3 contains 15 residues. Trimming cost V 4 bases and J 0 bases, with 12 bases left between them. General study results and limits: TCR diversity was lower in persistent Graves' patients than in newly diagnosed ones. Those with persistent disease had in common more public clonotypes (roughly 3,000) than new patients (966).

The sequence was obtained from a female donor with Graves disease. Source: peripheral blood mononuclear cells (PBMCs), taken when the disease was refractory, from a patient treated with antithyroid drugs. V and J are TRBV12-3 or TRBV12-4 and TRBJ2-5; D not certain. DNA for the CDR3: TGTGCCAGCAGTTCCCGGACGGCCTACCAAGAGACCCAGTACTTC. Its translation is CASSSRTAYQETQYF.